These T cell receptor beta chains were read from a single sample in a study of T cells in localized non-small cell lung cancer. TCRdb's table, derived via immunoSEQ multiplex PCR, lists solely in-frame clones and lacks some. Here the sample spans tens of thousands of clones, roughly nine tenths being singletons. The starting material was peripheral blood mononuclear cells, obtained before any cancer treatment. These receptors were collected from a man aged 35-69 years with stage III lung adenocarcinoma. The CDR3 runs from the conserved cysteine through the conserved F or W. D genes are given only for firm matches. Expanded clones are given a class, and other clones once, few, many or no size at all.

V: TRBV9
J: TRBJ2-2
size: -
D: TRBD2
CDR3: CASSERGPNTGELFF
DNA: TGTGCCAGCAGCGAGCGGGGCCCGAACACCGGGGAGCTGTTTTTT

V: TRBV18
J: TRBJ2-1
size: -
D: -
CDR3: CASSPLRGAYNEQFF
DNA: TGTGCCAGCTCACCTTTGCGGGGTGCGTACAATGAGCAGTTCTTC

V: TRBV28
J: TRBJ2-3
size: -
D: TRBD2
CDR3: CASSFGLAGTDTQYF
DNA: TGTGCCAGCAGTTTTGGACTAGCGGGGACAGATACGCAGTATTTT

V: TRBV5-4
J: TRBJ2-2
size: -
D: TRBD2
CDR3: CASSSSNGGDTGELFF
DNA: TGTGCCAGCAGCTCCTCCAACGGGGGGGATACCGGGGAGCTGTTTTTT

V: TRBV27
J: TRBJ1-1
size: -
D: -
CDR3: CASSKTQGTTEAFF
DNA: TGTGCCAGCAGTAAAACTCAGGGGACCACTGAAGCTTTCTTT

V: TRBV6-5
J: TRBJ2-3
size: -
D: -
CDR3: CASSKTRTDTQYF
DNA: TGTGCCAGCAGTAAGACCCGCACAGATACGCAGTATTTT

V: TRBV6-6
J: TRBJ2-7
size: -
D: -
CDR3: CASRVGLTFSYEQYF
DNA: TGTGCCAGCAGGGTGGGACTTACCTTCTCCTACGAGCAGTACTTC

V: TRBV7-8
J: TRBJ1-2
size: -
D: -
CDR3: CASSQIRPGLQGSLVRDGYTF
DNA: TGTGCCAGCAGCCAGATAAGGCCGGGGTTACAGGGCTCGTTGGTTCGCGATGGCTACACCTTC

V: TRBV6-1
J: TRBJ1-1
size: once
D: TRBD1
CDR3: CASSAGQGGTEAFF
DNA: TGTGCCAGCAGTGCGGGACAGGGGGGAACTGAAGCTTTCTTT

V: TRBV7-6
J: TRBJ2-7
size: -
D: TRBD1
CDR3: CASSSGQGAGEQYF
DNA: TGTGCCAGCAGCTCGGGACAGGGGGCTGGCGAGCAGTACTTC

V: TRBV19
J: TRBJ2-6
size: -
D: TRBD1
CDR3: CASSMDRGNRANVLTF
DNA: TGTGCCAGTAGTATGGACAGGGGAAATAGGGCCAACGTCCTGACTTTC

V: TRBV19
J: TRBJ1-2
size: -
D: -
CDR3: CASRRTDNYGYTF
DNA: TGTGCCAGTAGAAGGACGGATAACTATGGCTACACCTTC

V: TRBV2
J: TRBJ2-4
size: -
D: TRBD1
CDR3: CASSDYFRGLGNF
DNA: TGTGCCAGCAGTGATTATTTTAGGGGGCTGGGGAACTTC

V: TRBV5-5
J: TRBJ2-3
size: -
D: -
CDR3: CASSLGRSTDTQYF
DNA: TGTGCCAGCAGCTTGGGCAGATCCACAGATACGCAGTATTTT

V: TRBV4-2
J: TRBJ2-3
size: -
D: -
CDR3: CASSQGWGIEADTQYF
DNA: TGTGCCAGCAGCCAAGGGTGGGGGATTGAAGCAGATACGCAGTATTTT

V: TRBV18
J: TRBJ1-6
size: -
D: -
CDR3: CASSPQKYNSPLHF
DNA: TGTGCCAGCTCACCACAAAAATATAATTCACCCCTCCACTTT

V: TRBV6-1
J: TRBJ2-7
size: -
D: -
CDR3: CASKRSGTFGYEQYF
DNA: TGTGCCAGCAAACGCTCCGGGACATTCGGCTACGAGCAGTACTTC

V: TRBV5-5
J: TRBJ2-7
size: -
D: -
CDR3: CASSFAGSYEQYF
DNA: TGTGCCAGCAGCTTCGCGGGGTCCTACGAGCAGTACTTC

V: TRBV5-1
J: TRBJ2-2
size: -
D: -
CDR3: CASSRDGTNTGELFF
DNA: TGCGCCAGCAGCCGGGATGGGACGAACACCGGGGAGCTGTTTTTT

V: TRBV10-3
J: TRBJ1-3
size: -
D: -
CDR3: CAISENLSGNTIYF
DNA: TGTGCCATCAGTGAGAACCTCTCTGGAAACACCATATATTTT

V: TRBV9
J: TRBJ1-2
size: -
D: -
CDR3: CASSQGAFGPSEGYTF
DNA: TGTGCCAGCAGCCAGGGAGCTTTTGGCCCATCGGAAGGCTACACCTTC

V: TRBV9
J: TRBJ2-3
size: -
D: -
CDR3: CASSDAARFTDTQYF
DNA: TGTGCCAGCAGCGACGCGGCCCGGTTCACAGATACGCAGTATTTT

V: TRBV2
J: TRBJ2-7
size: -
D: TRBD1
CDR3: CASSVQGDGHEQYF
DNA: TGTGCCAGCAGTGTACAGGGGGACGGGCACGAGCAGTACTTC

V: TRBV21-1
J: TRBJ2-5
size: -
D: -
CDR3: CASRGVGGDLQETQYF
DNA: TGTGCCAGCAGGGGAGTGGGCGGGGACCTCCAAGAGACCCAGTACTTC

V: TRBV7-9
J: TRBJ2-1
size: -
D: TRBD2
CDR3: CASSRPGLGPNEQFF
DNA: TGTGCCAGCAGCAGACCGGGACTAGGACCCAATGAGCAGTTCTTC

V: TRBV15
J: TRBJ2-5
size: -
D: -
CDR3: CATSRGGTEETQYF
DNA: TGTGCCACCAGCAGAGGCGGGACCGAAGAGACCCAGTACTTC

V: TRBV7-9
J: TRBJ2-7
size: -
D: TRBD1
CDR3: CASSLRDSKPYEQYF
DNA: TGTGCCAGCAGCCTCCGGGACAGTAAGCCCTACGAGCAGTACTTC

V: TRBV5-6
J: TRBJ1-1
size: -
D: TRBD1
CDR3: CASSHYQGALSLNTEAFF
DNA: TGTGCCAGCAGCCACTATCAGGGGGCGTTATCCCTGAACACTGAAGCTTTCTTT

V: TRBV9
J: TRBJ2-7
size: -
D: TRBD2
CDR3: CASSRLAGNTYEQYF
DNA: TGTGCCAGCAGCCGACTAGCGGGGAACACCTACGAGCAGTACTTC

V: TRBV7-2
J: TRBJ1-2
size: -
D: -
CDR3: CASSSPASEDYYGYTF
DNA: TGTGCCAGCAGCAGCCCAGCGAGTGAGGATTACTATGGCTACACCTTC

V: TRBV28
J: TRBJ1-2
size: -
D: TRBD1
CDR3: CASSLGTGVGYTF
DNA: TGTGCCAGCAGTTTGGGGACAGGAGTAGGCTACACCTTC

V: TRBV7-2
J: TRBJ1-5
size: once
D: TRBD1
CDR3: CASSLLGQGIQPQHF
DNA: TGTGCCAGCAGCCTCCTGGGACAGGGAATCCAGCCCCAGCATTTT

V: TRBV4-2
J: TRBJ2-7
size: -
D: -
CDR3: CASSQDGTGGLSEQYF
DNA: TGTGCCAGCAGCCAAGATGGAACAGGTGGCCTTTCCGAGCAGTACTTC

V: TRBV13
J: TRBJ2-7
size: -
D: -
CDR3: CASSLMVSYEQYF
DNA: TGTGCCAGCAGCTTAATGGTCTCCTACGAGCAGTACTTC

V: TRBV10-2
J: TRBJ1-2
size: -
D: TRBD1
CDR3: CASGNRGGLGYTF
DNA: TGCGCCAGCGGCAACAGGGGGGGGCTTGGCTACACCTTC

V: TRBV6-6
J: TRBJ2-7
size: once
D: -
CDR3: CASKEGGSYEQYF
DNA: TGTGCCAGCAAAGAGGGGGGAAGCTACGAGCAGTACTTC

V: TRBV25-1
J: TRBJ2-5
size: -
D: -
CDR3: CASSGGRTGWRETQYF
DNA: TGTGCCAGCAGTGGGGGGCGAACAGGGTGGAGAGAGACCCAGTACTTC

V: TRBV1
J: TRBJ1-2
size: -
D: -
CDR3: CTSSQEVEQSYGYTF
DNA: TGCACCAGCAGCCAAGAGGTGGAACAGAGCTATGGCTACACCTTC

V: TRBV10-3
J: TRBJ2-7
size: -
D: -
CDR3: CAISESSGASEQYF
DNA: TGTGCCATCAGTGAGTCGTCAGGGGCTAGCGAGCAGTACTTC

V: TRBV4-1
J: TRBJ1-6
size: -
D: TRBD1
CDR3: CASSDWTGGGRLALHF
DNA: TGCGCCAGCAGCGATTGGACAGGCGGAGGAAGGTTGGCCCTCCACTTT

V: TRBV10-3
J: TRBJ2-1
size: once
D: TRBD2
CDR3: CAISELAGGPGNEQFF
DNA: TGTGCCATCAGTGAGCTAGCGGGGGGGCCGGGCAATGAGCAGTTCTTC

V: TRBV11-3
J: TRBJ2-3
size: -
D: TRBD2
CDR3: CASSPRAGGTDTQYF
DNA: TGTGCCAGCTCCCCAAGGGCGGGGGGAACAGATACGCAGTATTTT

V: TRBV9
J: TRBJ2-4
size: -
D: -
CDR3: CASSVDPGGGIQYF
DNA: TGTGCCAGCAGCGTAGACCCGGGGGGCGGCATTCAGTACTTC

V: TRBV6-1
J: TRBJ2-3
size: -
D: TRBD2
CDR3: CASSVDSGGTDTQYF
DNA: TGTGCCAGCAGTGTGGATAGCGGGGGAACAGATACGCAGTATTTT

V: TRBV5-1
J: TRBJ1-4
size: -
D: -
CDR3: CASSLEGLTEKLFF
DNA: TGCGCCAGCAGCTTGGAAGGACTCACTGAAAAACTGTTTTTT

V: TRBV14
J: TRBJ1-4
size: -
D: -
CDR3: CASSQETRSNEKLFF
DNA: TGTGCCAGCAGCCAAGAGACTAGGAGTAATGAAAAACTGTTTTTT

V: TRBV6-6
J: TRBJ1-5
size: -
D: -
CDR3: CASSYQRHQPQHF
DNA: TGTGCCAGCAGTTATCAGAGGCATCAGCCCCAGCATTTT

V: TRBV6-5
J: TRBJ2-5
size: -
D: -
CDR3: CASSRGARETQYF
DNA: TGTGCCAGCAGCCGCGGGGCGCGGGAGACCCAGTACTTC

V: TRBV14
J: TRBJ2-7
size: once
D: -
CDR3: CASSLGGSSYEQYF
DNA: TGTGCCAGCAGCCTTGGGGGGAGCTCCTACGAGCAGTACTTC

V: TRBV7-3
J: TRBJ1-3
size: -
D: -
CDR3: CASSASGGHLSGNTIYF
DNA: TGTGCCAGCAGCGCATCTGGGGGACATCTCTCTGGAAACACCATATATTTT

V: TRBV6-5
J: TRBJ1-6
size: -
D: -
CDR3: CASRPQSSYNSPLHF
DNA: TGTGCCAGCAGACCACAGAGCTCCTATAATTCACCCCTCCACTTT

V: TRBV5-4
J: TRBJ2-2
size: -
D: -
CDR3: CASSLDVSAGELFF
DNA: TGTGCCAGCAGCCTAGACGTCAGCGCCGGGGAGCTGTTTTTT

V: TRBV13
J: TRBJ2-1
size: few
D: -
CDR3: CASNDLRKAHEQFF
DNA: TGTGCCAGCAACGACCTACGAAAGGCACATGAGCAGTTCTTC

V: TRBV2
J: TRBJ2-5
size: -
D: -
CDR3: CASSRDSAEETQYF
DNA: TGTGCCAGCAGTCGGGACTCGGCGGAAGAGACCCAGTACTTC

V: TRBV18
J: TRBJ1-1
size: -
D: TRBD1
CDR3: CASSPTGQGGTEAFF
DNA: TGTGCCAGCTCACCGACTGGACAGGGTGGGACTGAAGCTTTCTTT

V: TRBV11-1
J: TRBJ2-3
size: -
D: TRBD1
CDR3: CASSLDSQGAMDTQYF
DNA: TGTGCCAGCAGCTTAGACTCGCAGGGGGCAATGGATACGCAGTATTTT

V: TRBV7-3
J: TRBJ2-5
size: -
D: TRBD1
CDR3: CASSFRAGGGETQYF
DNA: TGTGCCAGCAGCTTTAGGGCAGGGGGCGGTGAGACCCAGTACTTC